These 16 T cell receptor beta chains originate from one sample sequenced in a study of T cells of healthy individuals. TCRdb fed the 5' RACE reads into MiXCR, producing one record per CDR3 protein. The sample contains more than 85,000 distinct CDR3 sequences, roughly a sixth of which appear only once. Receptors were obtained from a human donor in good health.

The V call is TRBV12-3 or TRBV12-4, the J call TRBJ2-1, with D uncertain. V lost 6 bases and J lost 5, with 14 bases in between. The CDR3 sequence is 14 residues long. CDR3 in amino acids: CASRDSLPNNEQFF. The CDR3 bases are TGTGCCAGCAGAGACTCCTTACCCAACAATGAGCAGTTCTTC.

The rearrangement uses TRBV6-1 and TRBJ1-1, with D possibly being TRBD1 (6 bases). Germline-derived CDR1 and CDR2 are MNHNS and SASEGT. CDR3 length: 13 amino acids. V lost 8 bases to trimming and J lost 4 bases, with 14 bases between them. CDR3 amino acids: CASRTTGATEAFF. CDR3 coding DNA: TGTGCCAGCCGGACGACGGGGGCCACTGAAGCTTTCTTT.

The sample holds a few counts of this clonotype. The rearrangement links TRBV12-3 or TRBV12-4 to TRBJ2-1, with a possible D match to TRBD2 (5 bases). This CDR3 spans 13 amino acids. Trimming took 6 bases from V and 6 from J, leaving 12 bases between them. The CDR3 DNA is TGTGCCAGCAGCCTATCAGCGGTCAATGAGCAGTTCTTC. It is translated as CASSLSAVNEQFF.

A remark on this clonotype: A much larger clone sits a single nucleotide away, making a read error possible. This sequence joins TRBV7-9 and TRBJ2-4; D unclear. The CDR3 sequence is 14 residues long. Per germline, CDR1 SEHNR and CDR2 FQNEAQ (reference sequence). V lost 2 bases, J lost 3 bases, and 8 bases lay in between. DNA of the CDR3: TGTGCCAGCAGCTTATTCGGCGACAAAAACATTCAGTACTTC. This translates into CASSLFGDKNIQYF.

The chain links TRBV28 to TRBJ2-7; D gene uncertain. Looked up from germline, CDR1 is MDHEN and CDR2 is SYDVKM. The CDR3 loop spans 13 amino acids. V was trimmed by 6 bases and J by 0 bases, leaving 9 bases between them. In DNA, the CDR3 is TGTGCCAGCAGGGTGACCGGCTCCTACGAGCAGTACTTC. Amino acids: CASRVTGSYEQYF.

This clonotype was observed many times. The chain employs TRBV5-1 and TRBJ2-7; D remains unclear. The CDR3 has 13 amino acids. Germline V gene lookup returns CDR1 SGHRS and CDR2 YFSETQ. V lost 4 bases and J lost 3, with 11 bases in between. The CDR3 sequence: CASSISGVYEQYF. The CDR3 bases are TGCGCCAGCAGCATTAGTGGGGTCTACGAGCAGTACTTC.

This sequence joins TRBV10-3 and TRBJ2-1; TRBD1 aligns across 8 bases. Trimming removed 7 bases from V and 5 bases from J; junction bases left unmatched: 16. The CDR3 totals 17 residues. Germline V gene data show CDR1 as ENHRY and CDR2 as SYGVKD. The CDR3 DNA follows: TGTGCCATCACCCTAGGGGTACCGGGACAGGCAAACAATGAGCAGTTCTTC. Its translation: CAITLGVPGQANNEQFF.

This clonotype has just a few counts. The chain recombines TRBV3-1 with TRBJ1-2, with 9 bases matching TRBD1. CDR1 LGHDT and CDR2 YNNKEL come from the germline V gene (reference sequence). Losses at the gene ends were 4 bases for V and 5 bases for J; bases not matched to a gene: 8. This CDR3 comprises 15 residues. The CDR3 spells CASSRTGEGAYGYTF. The DNA of the CDR3 is TGTGCCAGCAGCCGGACAGGGGAAGGTGCGTATGGCTACACCTTC. The whole variable domain, remainder taken from reference TRBV3-1 and TRBJ1-2, is DTAVSQTPKYLVTQMGNDKSIKCEQNLGHDTMYWYKQDSKKFLKIMFSYNNKELIINETVPNRFSPKSPDKAHLNLHINSLELGDSAVYFCASSRTGEGAYGYTFGSGTRLTVV.

This clonotype appeared many times. The chain is built from TRBV29-1 and TRBJ1-5; weak D call: TRBD1 (6 bases). Germline CDR1 reads SQVTM; CDR2 reads ANQGSEA. The CDR3 is 13 amino acids. Between the trimmed V and J ends, which lost 4 bases and 7 bases, there was a span of 14 bases. CDR3 residues: CSVGQGRGQPQHF. Written as DNA, the CDR3 is TGCAGCGTTGGTCAGGGGAGAGGACAGCCCCAGCATTTT.

This clonotype was counted at least ten times. The chain combines TRBV20-1 with TRBJ1-3; D gene unclear. The ends were cut back, 4 bases at V and 0 bases at J, with 13 bases in the middle. The germline V gene encodes CDR1 DFQATT and CDR2 SNEGSKA (reference sequence). The CDR3 has 15 amino acids. The CDR3, as DNA: TGCAGTGCTATGATTTCGATCTTCTCTGGAAACACCATATATTTT. This sequence encodes CSAMISIFSGNTIYF.

The rearrangement links TRBV20-1 to TRBJ1-6; D may be TRBD1 (6 bases). V lost 2 bases and J lost 7, with 18 bases in between. The CDR3 length is 16 residues. CDR1 and CDR2 from the germline V gene are DFQATT and SNEGSKA (reference sequence). The CDR3 loop is CSARIESGGLNSPLHF. DNA of the CDR3: TGCAGTGCTAGAATCGAAAGTGGGGGCCTGAATTCACCCCTCCACTTT.

The rearrangement joins TRBV6-5 to TRBJ1-5, with TRBD1 matching over 7 bases. The V gene's germline CDR1 is MNHEY and CDR2 SVGAGI. V trimming: 6 bases; J trimming: 4 bases; junction bases outside the gene matches: 3. The CDR3 covers 13 residues. The CDR3 loop reads CASSGDRNQPQHF. In nucleotides, the CDR3 is TGTGCCAGCAGCGGGGACAGAAATCAGCCCCAGCATTTT.

This clonotype was detected ten times or more. J is TRBJ1-1 and V is TRBV6-1, with 8 nucleotides matching TRBD1. This CDR3 is 13 amino acids long. CDR1 and CDR2 (germline): MNHNS, SASEGT. Trimming cost V 8 bases and J 1 base; bases outside gene matches: 3. The CDR3 sequence: CASSGQANTEAFF. The CDR3 region has the DNA TGTGCCAGCTCGGGACAGGCGAACACTGAAGCTTTCTTT.

The chain employs TRBV12-3 or TRBV12-4 and TRBJ2-3, with D perhaps TRBD2 (5 bases). V was pared by 3 bases and J by 1 base, with 14 bases between. The CDR3 covers 16 residues. DNA for the CDR3: TGTGCCAGCAGTTTTCTGCCGGGATCTGGCACAGATACGCAGTATTTT. The encoded protein is CASSFLPGSGTDTQYF.

J is TRBJ2-1 and V is TRBV9; D is uncertain. The CDR3 runs 12 residues. In germline, CDR1 is SGDLS, CDR2 YYNGEE. Between the trimmed V and J ends, which lost 0 bases and 9 bases, there was a span of 7 bases. The CDR3 loop reads CASSVDLGEQFF. The CDR3 DNA is TGTGCCAGCAGCGTAGACCTGGGTGAGCAGTTCTTC.

This clonotype was detected a few times. The chain couples TRBV20-1 to TRBJ2-5; tentatively, D is TRBD2 (5 bases). This CDR3 spans 13 amino acids. Germline lookup yields CDR1 DFQATT and CDR2 SNEGSKA (reference sequence). The germline V and J ends were trimmed by 0 bases and 4 bases, with 9 bases remaining between them. DNA for the CDR3: TGCAGTGCTAGAGATTCCCGGGGAGAGACCCAGTACTTC. Encoded protein: CSARDSRGETQYF.